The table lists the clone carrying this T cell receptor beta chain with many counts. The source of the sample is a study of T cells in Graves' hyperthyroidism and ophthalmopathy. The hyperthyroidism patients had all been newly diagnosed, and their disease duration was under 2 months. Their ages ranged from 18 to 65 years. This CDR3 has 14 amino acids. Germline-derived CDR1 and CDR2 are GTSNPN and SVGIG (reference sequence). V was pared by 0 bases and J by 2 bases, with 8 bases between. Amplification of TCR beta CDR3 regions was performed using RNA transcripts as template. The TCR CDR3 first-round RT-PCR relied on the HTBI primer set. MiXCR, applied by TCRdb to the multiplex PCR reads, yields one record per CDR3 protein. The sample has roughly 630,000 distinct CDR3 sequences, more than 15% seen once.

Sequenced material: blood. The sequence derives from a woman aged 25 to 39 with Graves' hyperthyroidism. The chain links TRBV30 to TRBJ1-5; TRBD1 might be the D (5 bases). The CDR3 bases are TGTGCCTGGAGTGTAAAACAGGGCAATCAGCCCCAGCATTTT. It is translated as CAWSVKQGNQPQHF.